The clone carrying this TCR beta chain was found once. CDR3 length equals 17 residues. V lost 3 bases, J lost 5 bases, and 14 bases stayed unmatched. These data come from a study of long-term antiretroviral therapy in people with HIV. Researchers report immunoSEQ v3.0 was run at survey level. Method: immunoSEQ multiplex PCR; TCRdb's copy keeps in-frame clones and lacks some. The table lists about 16,000 clones, around 83% of them singletons. V gene TRBV6-7 combines with J gene TRBJ2-7; 9 bases agree with TRBD2. TRBV6-7 is an open reading frame, and its role is uncertain. The sequenced sample was unsorted PBMCs, obtained 0.5 years after starting antiretroviral therapy. The clonotype originates from a woman aged 35 to 49 with HIV. The DNA of the CDR3 is TGTGCCAGCAGTTATCCCAAGCCGGGACTAGCACCCCACGAGCAGTACTTC. Translating gives CASSYPKPGLAPHEQYF.